The 9 T cell receptor beta chains listed next were all sequenced from one sample in a study of T cell repertoires in cytomegalovirus infection. Their antigens remain unidentified. TCRdb passed the reads through MiXCR, listing each CDR3 protein once. The sample comprises roughly 570,000 distinct CDR3 sequences, 40% of which are singletons, and about half rests with the top ten. The sample was cultured PBMCs, taken from culture after CMV antigen stimulation. The receptors derive from a human donor in good health (CMV status not recorded). Some clones in this sample may be carry-over from other donors' samples.

This clonotype was seen only a few times. The rearrangement uses TRBV7-9 and TRBJ1-3, with D hard to call. The CDR3 totals 19 residues. V lost 7 bases and J lost 1, with 26 bases in between. The germline gives CDR1 SEHNR, CDR2 FQNEAQ (reference sequence). The CDR3, as DNA: TGTGCCAGCACCTTCATCTACTCCCCGGGCACTAGTTCTGGAAACACCATATATTTT. It specifies CASTFIYSPGTSSGNTIYF.

The J gene is TRBJ2-5, the V gene TRBV7-2, with TRBD2 matching over 7 bases. CDR3 length: 17 residues. The ends lost 1 base at V and 1 base at J; junction bases unmatched: 9. Looked up from germline, CDR1 is SGHTA and CDR2 is FQGNSA. CDR3 DNA sequence: TGTGCCAGCAGCTTAGGGGGGGGGGGGGGTGTCCAAGAGACCCAGTACTTC. Amino acid sequence: CASSLGGGGGVQETQYF.

This clonotype showed up just a few times. The chain couples TRBV27 to TRBJ2-1, with TRBD2 matching over 12 bases. V shed 3 bases, J shed 4 bases, and the junction held 1 base outside the gene matches. The CDR3 length is 15 residues. Germline V CDR1 and CDR2: MNHEY, SMNVEV (reference sequence). This chain's CDR3 is CASSFTSGGYNEQFF. Written as DNA, the CDR3 is TGTGCCAGCAGTTTCACTAGCGGGGGGTACAATGAGCAGTTCTTC.

The J gene is TRBJ2-1, the V gene TRBV5-4; the match to TRBD1 covers 7 bases. The CDR3 extends over 15 amino acids. The germline V gene encodes CDR1 SGHNT and CDR2 YYREEE (reference sequence). V lost 5 bases to trimming and J lost 1 base; unmatched junction nucleotides: 6. Here the CDR3 reads CASSLGQTSYNEQFF. CDR3 coding DNA: TGTGCCAGCAGTCTGGGACAGACTTCCTACAATGAGCAGTTCTTC. Drawing the rest from reference TRBV5-4 and TRBJ2-1, the complete variable domain is ETGVTQSPTHLIKTRGQQVTLRCSSQSGHNTVSWYQQALGQGPQFIFQYYREEENGRGNFPPRFSGLQFPNYSSELNVNALELDDSALYLCASSLGQTSYNEQFFGPGTRLTVL.

The rearrangement joins TRBV6-1 to TRBJ2-4; 13 nucleotides agree with TRBD2. This CDR3 spans 17 amino acids. V lost 5 bases to trimming and J lost 8 bases; unmatched junction nucleotides: 12. CDR1 MNHNS and CDR2 SASEGT come from the germline V gene. CDR3 protein: CASSYLLAGGPRDIQYF. Here the CDR3 DNA reads TGTGCCAGCAGTTACCTACTAGCGGGAGGGCCTCGGGACATTCAGTACTTC.

The chain carries TRBV6-5 and TRBJ1-1; D is undetermined. Per germline, CDR1 MNHEY and CDR2 SVGAGI. V lost 2 bases to trimming and J lost 0 bases, with 7 bases between them. The CDR3 has 14 amino acids. In nucleotides, the CDR3 is TGTGCCAGCAGTTACACTACACTGAACACTGAAGCTTTCTTT. Its protein is CASSYTTLNTEAFF.

The rearrangement joins TRBV10-3 to TRBJ2-1, with a tentative D call TRBD1 (5 bases). CDR1 is ENHRY and CDR2 is SYGVKD in the germline V gene. The CDR3 extends over 14 amino acids. Between the trimmed V and J ends, which lost 2 bases and 4 bases, there was a span of 9 bases. The CDR3 DNA reads TGTGCCATCAGTGAGACCCAGGGATACAATGAGCAGTTCTTC. Its protein is CAISETQGYNEQFF.

The rearrangement uses TRBV27 and TRBJ2-7, with 7 nucleotides matching TRBD1. The CDR3 has 14 residues. Germline loops: CDR1 MNHEY, CDR2 SMNVEV (reference sequence). Germline trimming cut 5 bases from V and 3 bases from J; bases unmatched to any gene: 7. CDR3 nucleotide sequence: TGTGCCAGCAGTGTAGGGGACAGCAGCTACGAGCAGTACTTC. Its protein product is CASSVGDSSYEQYF.

The genes are TRBV28 and TRBJ2-4, with 9 bases lining up with TRBD2. The CDR3 runs to 16 residues. Germline-derived CDR1 and CDR2 are MDHEN and SYDVKM. V shed 5 bases and J 0 bases; nucleotides not matched to a gene: 5. CDR3 region: CASSEPGLAAKNIQYF. As DNA, the CDR3 is TGTGCCAGCAGTGAACCGGGACTAGCAGCCAAAAACATTCAGTACTTC.